This T cell receptor beta chain was found in a study of cytomegalovirus exposure and HLA in healthy donors. Findings of the study overall: More clonal expansion characterized HLA-associated TCR beta chains than equally common others in a later analysis.

This CDR3 has 15 residues. The V gene's germline CDR1 is SGHVS and CDR2 FNYEAQ. PCR was performed using 60 Vbeta and 13 Jbeta primers. Sequencing used immunoSEQ multiplex PCR; TCRdb keeps in-frame clones, though not all of them. The sample data list roughly 100,000 clones. A word on this clone: Its target is not known.

Sequencing was performed on PBMCs. The rearrangement uses TRBV7-6 and TRBJ2-5; 9 nucleotides align to TRBD2. The end of the DNA aligns better with TRBJ2-7, so the J call may be wrong. The TCR sequence derives from a man in his forties in good health and CMV-seronegative. Written as DNA, the CDR3 is TGTGCCAGCAGCTTAGCCGGGACTAGCAACTACGAGCAGTACTTC. Protein product: CASSLAGTSNYEQYF.